This T cell receptor (beta chain) is drawn from a study of OX40 agonist ivuxolimab in advanced cancers. In terms of the full investigation: Ivuxolimab, which targeted the costimulatory receptor OX40 (CD134), was an agonistic, fully human IgG2 monoclonal antibody. Intravenous ivuxolimab was administered to patients every 2 weeks at six dose levels: 0.01, 0.1, 0.3, 1.5, 3 and 10 mg/kg. Of the roughly 52 dose-escalation patients, hepatocellular carcinoma was present in roughly 19, melanoma in roughly 15, renal cell carcinoma in 9 and head and neck cancer in 9. In the dose-escalation cohort, 82.7% of patients were male, and the mean age was approximately 60 years, with a range of 23 to 79. Prior anti-PD-1, anti-PD-L1 or anti-CTLA-4 therapy was permitted, and checkpoint inhibitors had been received by around 39% of dose-escalation patients. Partial responses occurred in three dose-escalation patients, of whom one had hepatocellular carcinoma and two had cutaneous melanoma. Peripheral TCRbeta sequencing was intended to test whether TCR sequence diversity was altered and clonal T-cell expansion was caused by ivuxolimab. The paper covers the monotherapy dose-escalation part of the phase I ivuxolimab trial, which included N of about 56 patients. Broad study findings and their caveats: On average, CD8+ T cells showed more expanded clones than CD4+ T cells after ivuxolimab. Which antigens the clonally expanded peripheral T cells were specific for was not determined. Low levels of normalized T-cell clonal expansion were also seen in some nonresponding patients. At doses of 0.1 to 3.0 mg/kg, clonal expansion of both CD4+ and CD8+ T cells in blood was seen between baseline and week 6. Partial responders in the 0.1-3.0 mg/kg groups had among the lowest normalized peripheral clonal expansion, especially among CD8+ T cells.

The germline V gene (reference sequence) provides CDR1 LNHDA and CDR2 SQIVND. Spanning cysteine to phenylalanine, the CDR3 consists of 14 amino acids. This entry keeps only the CDR3 DNA: 42 bases, framed from base 1. V is shortened by 3 bases, J by 7 bases, and the region joining them spans 15 bases. Points on this clone: Its antigen is unknown. Per-base qualities were not stored, and no clone one base away is much larger.

To sequence the TCRbeta CDR3 region, genomic DNA was isolated from the sorted cells. The immunoSEQ Assay was used to sequence the TCRbeta CDR3 regions. TCRdb re-hosts the immuneACCESS table, in-frame sequences only. Its copies lack some clones; in the studies checked, an unresolved V gene accounts for under half of them, and the cause for the rest is not known. In this sample the table shows around 46,000 clones, over 65% of which occur a single time. The ten largest clones capture 14% to 15% of the sample. Patients with a history of autoimmune disease or receiving systemic immunosuppression were excluded from the trial. In every dose cohort, peripheral blood was drawn for TCR sequencing at baseline, cycle 4 day 1, and cycle 7 day 1. Samples were obtained from an open-label, multicenter, first-in-human phase I dose-escalation trial of ivuxolimab. Adults with locally advanced or metastatic melanoma, renal cell, hepatocellular, or head and neck squamous cell carcinoma were enrolled in the trial. CD4+ and CD8+ T cells were sorted separately from peripheral blood before TCR sequencing.

Here the chain combines TRBV19 and TRBJ1-1; a weak D assignment points to TRBD1 (6 bases agree). The sample consisted of CD4+ or CD8+ T cells sorted from blood, taken in a trial of the OX40 agonist ivuxolimab. The sequence was obtained from an adult with an advanced solid tumor such as melanoma, head and neck, liver or kidney cancer. The nucleotides are TGTGCCAGTAGTATGGGCGGGGGCGCCGGTGAAGCTTTCTTT. This gives the protein CASSMGGGAGEAFF.